This T cell receptor (beta chain) was captured in a study of shared clonotypes between healthy human individuals. As for this clone: As yet, its antigen is unknown. At the DNA level, this CDR3 is encoded by other sequences in the same sample as well.

Whole-study findings and limits: Limited genetic and exposure-history diversity came from having few donors.

The CDR3 loop spans 15 amino acids. Germline assignment: CDR1 SGHRS and CDR2 YFSETQ. The trim removed 3 bases at V and 3 bases at J, leaving 3 bases unmatched. The donors, all of them Caucasian adults, lived in Nashville, Tennessee. Sequenced by immunoSEQ multiplex PCR; TCRdb stores in-frame clones only, minus some. Found here are about 2.3 million clones, around 93% of them singletons; the top ten hold about 0.36%. The sequencing sample was made of naive CD4+ T cells from PBMCs. Regarding subset: CD45RA+ positively selected. This clonotype was obtained from a man between 18 and 35 years old in good health. Some clones in this sample may be carry-over from other donors' samples. V and J are TRBV5-1 and TRBJ1-5; 10 positions match TRBD1. CDR3 DNA sequence: TGCGCCAGCAGCTCAGGGACAGGGGACAATCAGCCCCAGCATTTT. Its protein product is CASSSGTGDNQPQHF.